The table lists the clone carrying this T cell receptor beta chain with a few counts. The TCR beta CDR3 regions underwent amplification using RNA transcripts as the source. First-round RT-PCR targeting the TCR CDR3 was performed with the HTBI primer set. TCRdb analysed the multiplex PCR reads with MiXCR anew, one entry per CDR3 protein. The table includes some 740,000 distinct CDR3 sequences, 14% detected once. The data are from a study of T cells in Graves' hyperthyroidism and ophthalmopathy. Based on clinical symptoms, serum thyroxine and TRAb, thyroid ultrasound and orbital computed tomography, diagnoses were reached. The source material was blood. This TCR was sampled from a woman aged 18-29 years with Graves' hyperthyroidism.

This chain's CDR3 is CASSLAARQGAGEQFF. CDR3 coding DNA: TGTGCCAGCAGCTTAGCAGCGCGACAGGGGGCAGGTGAGCAGTTCTTC. The rearrangement uses TRBV11-2 and TRBJ2-1, with 10 positions matching TRBD1. The CDR3 extends over 16 amino acids. CDR1 is SGHAT, CDR2 FQNNGV, per germline. The V and J ends lost 1 base and 9 bases, in that order; junction bases with no gene match: 9.